This T cell receptor beta chain derives from a study of T cell changes during pregnancy in multiple sclerosis. TCRdb's table, derived via immunoSEQ multiplex PCR, lists solely in-frame clones and lacks some. This sample carries about 35,000 clones, roughly 93% of them seen once, and the ten largest clones take about 0.4%. After removal of 5 bases from V and 0 bases from J, the junction contained 4 bases not matched to a gene. Germline V gene lookup returns CDR1 SGHVS and CDR2 FQNEAQ. The CDR3 length is 14 residues. This receptor was identified in a female donor with multiple sclerosis, enrolled in a pregnancy study. The V and J genes are TRBV7-8 and TRBJ2-7; 7 nucleotides agree with TRBD1. The material sequenced was CD4+ T cells from peripheral blood mononuclear cells, taken in the first trimester of pregnancy. The CDR3 sequence is CASSQDRSSYEQYF. The CDR3 region has the DNA TGTGCCAGCAGCCAGGACAGGAGCTCCTACGAGCAGTACTTC.